What follows are 11 T cell receptor beta chains derived from one specimen sequenced in a study of follicular helper T cells after annual influenza vaccination (dated by TCRdb to the late 2010s). In the paper's terms, the time point label means: 2015-2016 season, 7 days after influenza vaccination. The library was prepared using the immunoSEQ multiplex PCR assay. TCRdb retrieved this table from immuneACCESS and kept in-frame rearrangements only. Not all clones are present; in checked studies, unresolved V genes account for under half, and no reason is known for the remainder. Within this sample are 810 or so clones, with over 75% of them counted one time only. Over 2% of the sample is taken by the ten largest. Source: CXCR5+ CD38+ circulating T follicular helper cells from blood, taken 7 days after influenza vaccination. The cell subset or site tag for this specimen amounts to: circulating Tfh, non-naive CD4+CXCR5+PD-1+ (ICOS+CD38+ or ICOS-CD38-). These receptors were taken from an adult who received the influenza vaccine.

The chain couples TRBV15 to TRBJ2-7; D is uncertain. This CDR3 spans 16 amino acids. Germline lookup yields CDR1 LNHNV and CDR2 YYDKDF (reference sequence). Trimming shortened V by 0 bases and J by 6 bases, and 18 bases separated the two germline ends. CDR3 sequence: CATSRDIRRLIPEQYF. The CDR3 DNA follows: TGTGCCACCAGCAGAGACATCCGGCGTCTTATACCCGAGCAGTACTTC.

About this clone itself: A junction end diverges from the germline sequence, so it may reflect a read error. V gene TRBV28 combines with J gene TRBJ2-7; D remains unclear. Germline assignment: CDR1 MDHEN and CDR2 SYDVKM. There are 12 residues in the CDR3. The CDR3 DNA follows: TGTGCCAGCCGTTTAACGAACTACGAGCAGTACTTC. Its translation is CASRLTNYEQYF.

V gene TRBV18 combines with J gene TRBJ1-2; 7 bases agree with TRBD1. This CDR3 spans 14 amino acids. Germline V gene lookup returns CDR1 KGHSH and CDR2 LQKENI. Trimming removed 4 bases from V and 3 bases from J; junction bases left unmatched: 5. The CDR3 is CASSQLDRDYGYTF. The CDR3, as DNA: TGTGCCAGCTCACAGCTAGACAGGGACTATGGCTACACCTTC. The full variable domain, its missing parts supplied by reference TRBV18 and TRBJ1-2, is NAGVMQNPRHLVRRRGQEARLRCSPMKGHSHVYWYRQLPEEGLKFMVYLQKENIIDESGMPKERFSAEFPKEGPSILRIQQVVRGDSAAYFCASSQLDRDYGYTFGSGTRLTVV.

The gene calls are TRBV27 and TRBJ2-7, with D possibly being TRBD1 (5 bases). The V gene lost 6 bases and the J gene lost 3 bases, with 12 bases spanning the gap. The CDR3 loop spans 13 amino acids. Germline lookup yields CDR1 MNHEY and CDR2 SMNVEV (reference sequence). The DNA of the CDR3 is TGTGCCAGCAGACCCGGACACTTCTACGAGCAGTACTTC. It yields the protein CASRPGHFYEQYF.

The genes are TRBV25-1 and TRBJ1-2; the D is unclear. Between the trimmed V and J ends, which lost 3 bases and 6 bases, there was a span of 14 bases. Germline V gene data show CDR1 as MGHDK and CDR2 as SYGVNS. The CDR3 has 14 amino acids. CDR3: CASSDPSGVDGYTF. The CDR3 nucleotides are TGTGCCAGCAGTGACCCGAGTGGAGTAGATGGCTACACCTTC.

In its sample, this clone was seen a few times. The chain recombines TRBV10-1 with TRBJ2-7; 14 bases map to TRBD2. CDR1 is WNHNN, CDR2 SYGVQD, per germline (reference sequence). Germline trimming cut 0 bases from V and 6 bases from J; bases unmatched to any gene: 7. The CDR3 runs to 17 residues. The CDR3 loop reads CASSESRGLAGDGEQYF. Written as DNA, the CDR3 is TGCGCCAGCAGTGAGTCCCGGGGACTAGCGGGGGATGGCGAGCAGTACTTC.

The chain links TRBV6-5 to TRBJ2-5; D gene ambiguous. Germline CDR1 and CDR2: MNHEY and SVGAGI. The CDR3 is 13 amino acids. Trimming removed 2 bases from V and 4 bases from J, with 8 bases in between. DNA of the CDR3: TGTGCCAGCAGTTACAGGTTATTAGAGACCCAGTACTTC. Translated: CASSYRLLETQYF.

The chain uses TRBV7-2 and TRBJ1-5; D is unclear. The V end was cut by 0 bases, the J end by 4 bases, with 10 bases between. The CDR3 sequence is 15 residues long. CDR1 is SGHTA, CDR2 FQGNSA, per germline. The CDR3 region is CASSLAAGLNQPQHF. CDR3 nucleotide sequence: TGTGCCAGCAGCTTAGCGGCAGGACTTAATCAGCCCCAGCATTTT. Together with reference TRBV7-2 and TRBJ1-5, the CDR3 gives the full variable domain: GAGVSQSPSNKVTEKGKDVELRCDPISGHTALYWYRQSLGQGLEFLIYFQGNSAPDKSGLPSDRFSAERTGGSVSTLTIQRTQQEDSAVYLCASSLAAGLNQPQHFGDGTRLSIL.

The CDR3, as DNA: TGCGCCAGCAGCTTAGGTTCGGGGCCCGGGGAGCTGTTTTTT. Its protein is CASSLGSGPGELFF. The genes are TRBV5-1 and TRBJ2-2; D is perhaps TRBD1 or TRBD2 (5 bases each). The CDR3 totals 14 residues. Germline assignment: CDR1 SGHRS and CDR2 YFSETQ. The ends were cut back, 2 bases at V and 6 bases at J, with 11 bases in the middle.

The chain has TRBV7-9 and TRBJ2-2; the D is unclear. The CDR3 sequence is 12 residues long. Germline V CDR1 and CDR2: SEHNR, FQNEAQ (reference sequence). V was clipped by 5 bases and J by 4 bases, with 5 bases between them. The CDR3 is CASSVTTGELFF. The CDR3 DNA follows: TGTGCCAGCAGCGTGACCACCGGGGAGCTGTTTTTT. Together with reference TRBV7-9 and TRBJ2-2, the CDR3 gives the full variable domain: DTGVSQNPRHKITKRGQNVTFRCDPISEHNRLYWYRQTLGQGPEFLTYFQNEAQLEKSRLLSDRFSAERPKGSFSTLEIQRTEQGDSAMYLCASSVTTGELFFGEGSRLTVL.

This chain connects TRBV4-2 to TRBJ1-5, with a possible D match to TRBD1 (6 bases). Germline V gives CDR1 LGHNA, CDR2 YNFKEQ. CDR3 length: 16 amino acids. V was clipped by 2 bases and J by 5 bases, with 16 bases between them. CDR3 bases: TGTGCCAGCAGCCAATCCGCGGACAGTACCCATCAGCCCCAGCATTTT. Translated, it gives CASSQSADSTHQPQHF.